Listed below are T cell receptor beta chains from one sample, sequenced in a study of cytomegalovirus exposure and HLA in healthy donors. Produced via immunoSEQ multiplex PCR; TCRdb's table is partial and in-frame only. There are approximately 200,000 clones in the sample; just under 75% occur only once, and 2.5% to 4% lies in the top ten. Sequenced: PBMCs. The receptors were gathered from a woman between 25 and 40 years old in good health and CMV-seropositive. The CDR3 runs from the conserved cysteine through the conserved F or W. D genes are given only for firm matches. Part of the rows lack a size; the others show once, few, many or a class for expanded clones.

V	D	J	size	length	DNA	CDR3
TRBV6-1	-	TRBJ1-1	-	13	TGTGCCAGCAGTCGAGAGGGCCGCACTGAAGCTTTCTTT	CASSREGRTEAFF
TRBV6-1	-	TRBJ1-3	-	17	TGTGCCAGCAGGGAAGTTCGGGGGATTCGCTCTGGAAACACCATATATTTT	CASREVRGIRSGNTIYF
TRBV10-2	-	TRBJ2-7	-	14	TGCGCCAGCAGTGAGTCCCTTAGCTCCTACGAGCAGTACTTC	CASSESLSSYEQYF
TRBV4-2	-	TRBJ1-5	-	15	TGTGCCAGCAGCCAAGTTATTGGGGCCAATCAGCCCCAGCATTTT	CASSQVIGANQPQHF
TRBV5-4	-	TRBJ1-1	-	15	TGTGCCAGCAGCTTGTTTACGGGGGAGGGGACTGAAGCTTTCTTT	CASSLFTGEGTEAFF
TRBV28	-	TRBJ1-2	-	15	TGTGCCAGCAGTGCCCCGGGGGGCGAGGACTATGGCTACACCTTC	CASSAPGGEDYGYTF
TRBV6-1	-	TRBJ2-5	-	10	TGTGCCAGCAGCTCCGGGGAGCAGTACTTC	CASSSGEQYF
TRBV5-1	-	TRBJ2-1	once	14	TGCGCCAGCAGCTTGGTGAGCTCCTACAATGAGCAGTTCTTC	CASSLVSSYNEQFF
TRBV4-1	TRBD1	TRBJ2-7	-	13	TGCGCCAGCAGCCCCGGGACAGTTGGCGAGCAGTACTTC	CASSPGTVGEQYF
TRBV4-1	-	TRBJ1-5	-	15	TGCGCCAGCAGCCAAGATAAGACAGATTATCAGCCCCAGCATTTT	CASSQDKTDYQPQHF
TRBV21-1	-	TRBJ2-1	-	20	TGTGCCAGCAGAGGAGTTCCTCTAGCGGGAGGTGTTATGGGAAACAATGAGCAGTTCTTC	CASRGVPLAGGVMGNNEQFF
TRBV10-1	-	TRBJ2-7	few	13	TGCGCCAGCAGCCCCCGGGGAGCCTACGAGCAGTACTTC	CASSPRGAYEQYF
TRBV4-1	-	TRBJ2-7	-	15	TGCGCCAGCAGCCAAGGGTTCGGGGGAGCCTACGAGCAGTACTTC	CASSQGFGGAYEQYF
TRBV5-1	TRBD1	TRBJ1-1	-	16	TGCGCCAGCAGCTTGGGCGAGGGGGCGGTGCGGACTGAAGCTTTCTTT	CASSLGEGAVRTEAFF
TRBV18	TRBD1	TRBJ2-7	-	16	TGTGCCAGCTCACCACCGAGGAGGGACAGGGGTCACGAGCAGTACTTC	CASSPPRRDRGHEQYF
TRBV7-9	-	TRBJ2-5	-	13	TGTGCCAGCAGCATAGTCGAGGAAGAGACCCAGTACTTC	CASSIVEEETQYF
TRBV27	-	TRBJ2-1	once	12	TGTGGAGTTATAAGCTCCTACAATGAGCAGTTCTTC	CGVISSYNEQFF
TRBV29-1	TRBD1	TRBJ2-7	-	11	TGCAGCGTCCAGGGGGACAACGAGCAGTACTTC	CSVQGDNEQYF
TRBV5-6	-	TRBJ2-3	-	15	TGTGCCAGCAGCTGGGGAGGAGGGAGCACAGATACGCAGTATTTT	CASSWGGGSTDTQYF
TRBV18	TRBD2	TRBJ2-2	-	16	TGTGCCAGCTCACCACGTAGCGGGAGCAGCCCCGGGGAGCTGTTTTTT	CASSPRSGSSPGELFF
TRBV29-1	-	TRBJ2-1	-	14	TGCAGCGTTGAAGTCGAGAGGTCCTACAATGAGCAGTTCTTC	CSVEVERSYNEQFF
TRBV5-5	-	TRBJ1-1	-	14	TGTGCCAGCAGCTGGGGGGGCTCGAACACTGAAGCTTTCTTT	CASSWGGSNTEAFF
TRBV6-5	TRBD1	TRBJ2-7	-	15	TGTGCCAGCACCGTGGGGACAGGAGTTTCCTACGAGCAGTACTTC	CASTVGTGVSYEQYF
TRBV5-4	-	TRBJ1-2	-	12	TGTGCCAGCAGCTTGGGGGGCCAGGGCTACACCTTC	CASSLGGQGYTF
TRBV19	TRBD1	TRBJ2-7	-	14	TGTGCCAGTAGTTGGGGACAGGGCAACTACGAGCAGTACTTC	CASSWGQGNYEQYF
TRBV27	TRBD2	TRBJ2-1	-	15	TGTGCCAGCAGTCCCGGGACTAGCGGGAGCAATGAGCAGTTCTTC	CASSPGTSGSNEQFF
TRBV19	-	TRBJ2-3	few	12	TGTGCCAGTAGTATGGGGCCAGATACGCAGTATTTT	CASSMGPDTQYF